The TCR beta chain described here comes from a study of T cell repertoires in cytomegalovirus infection. Study background: TCR beta signatures that were public indicated CMV infection and matching HLA type.

Study-wide results and caveats: CMV carriers having the relevant HLA were flagged by cumulative public TCR beta family frequency. In two of eight donors, the top clonotype was HLA-C-restricted CMV-specific.

The sample holds many counts of this clonotype. Its antigen remains unidentified. TCRdb independently ran MiXCR on the reads; one entry per CDR3 protein. The sample comprises roughly 320,000 distinct CDR3 sequences, roughly a tenth of which are singletons, and around 2.5% rests with the top ten. J was trimmed by 5 bases and V by 5 bases; bases with no gene match: 10. The CDR3 runs 15 residues. Germline V gene data show CDR1 as MDHEN and CDR2 as SYDVKM. The V and J genes are TRBV28 and TRBJ2-7; 9 nucleotides match TRBD1. The receptor was isolated from a human donor in good health (CMV status not recorded). Some clones in this sample may be carry-over from other donors' samples. Input material: PBMCs. In DNA, the CDR3 is TGTGCCAGCAGTCCTCCCCGGGGACAGGGTCACGAGCAGTACGTC. Translation gives CASSPPRGQGHEQYV.